The next 21 T cell receptor beta chains were all read from a single sample in a study of regulatory T cells in long-lasting Graves disease. Researchers made TCR beta libraries by using iRepertoire HTBI primers and running Arm-PCR on CDR3 regions. One entry per CDR3 protein results from TCRdb running MiXCR on the multiplex PCR reads. The data show about 540,000 distinct CDR3 sequences, approximately 12% seen once. Time point of the sample: newly diagnosed GD, antithyroid drugs for less than 3 months. Extracted PBMC RNA gave rise to the TCR library. This same sample was also taken into another study, of T cells in Graves' hyperthyroidism and ophthalmopathy.

Sequencing used peripheral blood mononuclear cells (PBMCs), obtained at new diagnosis, from a patient treated with antithyroid drugs. These receptor sequences come from a man in his thirties or forties with Graves disease.

This clonotype was found a few times. This may be a read error, as it is one base from a much larger clone. The chain employs TRBV6-2 or TRBV6-3 and TRBJ2-1, with D perhaps matching TRBD1 or TRBD2 (6 bases each). CDR3 length: 15 amino acids. CDR1 MNHEY and CDR2 SVGEGT come from the germline V gene. This CDR3 is CASRTSRGGGNGQFF. Here the CDR3 DNA reads TGTGCCAGCAGGACGTCCAGGGGAGGTGGCAATGGGCAGTTCTTC.

The V gene is TRBV9, the J gene TRBJ2-2, with D tentatively TRBD2 (7 bases). This CDR3 contains 16 residues. From germline, CDR1 is SGDLS and CDR2 YYNGEE. Trimming stripped 6 bases from V and 1 base from J, with 16 bases between. CDR3 loop: CASTKGGRGNTGELFF. CDR3 in DNA: TGTGCCAGCACCAAAGGGGGGAGGGGGAACACCGGGGAGCTGTTTTTT.

At least ten counts were recorded for this clonotype. J is TRBJ2-2 and V is TRBV5-1, with unresolved D. Trimming pared 0 bases from V and 6 bases from J, leaving 12 bases between. Germline CDR1 is SGHRS and CDR2 is YFSETQ. CDR3 length: 15 residues. CDR3 region: CASSLALVLAGELFF. In DNA, the CDR3 is TGCGCCAGCAGCTTGGCCCTGGTTCTGGCCGGGGAGCTGTTTTTT.

This clonotype was seen ten or more times. The V call is TRBV6-9, the J call TRBJ2-5, with D perhaps TRBD2 (6 bases). The V end lost 2 bases, the J end lost 1 base, and 11 bases lay between the germline ends. The CDR3 spans 15 residues. CDR1 and CDR2 from the germline V gene are MNHGY and SVAAGI. The CDR3 loop reads CASSYGGRGQETQYF. CDR3 bases: TGTGCCAGCAGTTATGGGGGGAGAGGCCAAGAGACCCAGTACTTC.

There are many counts of this clonotype. The V call is TRBV11-2, the J call TRBJ2-7; tentative D call: TRBD2 (5 bases). Germline CDR1 reads SGHAT; CDR2 reads FQNNGV. The CDR3 runs 16 residues. V was pared by 4 bases and J by 3 bases, with 19 bases between. The CDR3 nucleotides read TGTGCCAGCAGCTCCCTTTTCGGGAAAGAATACTACGAGCAGTACTTC. This encodes CASSSLFGKEYYEQYF.

This clonotype was recorded many times. This rearrangement joins TRBV20-1 to TRBJ2-3; the match to TRBD2 covers 8 bases. This CDR3 comprises 15 residues. The germline CDR1 and CDR2 sequences are DFQATT and SNEGSKA (reference sequence). Trimming took 2 bases from V and 5 from J; bases not matched to a gene: 9. The CDR3 DNA is TGCAGTGCTAGACCTCCCGGACTAGCCTTAGATACGCAGTATTTT. This sequence encodes CSARPPGLALDTQYF.

This clonotype was detected ten times or more. The chain recombines TRBV27 with TRBJ1-5; TRBD1 matches 11 bases. V lost 5 bases to trimming and J lost 2 bases; unmatched junction nucleotides: 2. The CDR3 covers 15 residues. Germline CDR1 and CDR2: MNHEY and SMNVEV (reference sequence). CDR3 coding DNA: TGTGCCAGCAGTCGGGACAGGGGGGGCAATCAGCCCCAGCATTTT. This codes for CASSRDRGGNQPQHF.

This sequence joins TRBV28 and TRBJ1-2; no clear D. The CDR3 is 12 amino acids. Per germline, CDR1 MDHEN and CDR2 SYDVKM. V gave up 7 bases and J gave up 6 bases, with 12 bases separating them. The CDR3, as DNA: TGTGCCAGCAATGGAGGACTTGATGGCTACACCTTC. Translated, it gives CASNGGLDGYTF.

The table lists this clonotype with many counts. The rearrangement joins TRBV3-1 to TRBJ2-7; 9 nucleotides match TRBD2. There are 15 residues in the CDR3. With V trimmed by 4 bases and J by 5 bases, 9 bases remained unmatched. CDR1 LGHDT and CDR2 YNNKEL come from the germline V gene (reference sequence). CDR3 sequence reads: CASSRLRGRAHEQYF. As DNA, the CDR3 is TGTGCCAGCAGCCGCCTCCGCGGGAGGGCCCACGAGCAGTACTTC.

The table lists this clonotype with a few counts. The V gene is TRBV6-2 or TRBV6-3, the J gene TRBJ2-5, with a possible D match to TRBD2 (5 bases). CDR1 is MNHEY, CDR2 SVGEGT, per germline. The CDR3 has 13 residues. V was clipped by 6 bases and J by 4 bases, with 12 bases between them. The CDR3 region is CASSFTSVETQYF. In nucleotides, the CDR3 is TGTGCCAGCAGCTTTACTAGTGTAGAGACCCAGTACTTC.

The chain combines TRBV9 with TRBJ2-3; possible D gene TRBD2, 7 bases. The CDR3 has 13 residues. Germline V lookup: CDR1 SGDLS, CDR2 YYNGEE. V lost 10 bases and J lost 2, with 14 bases in between. The CDR3 region is CAGGAEFTDTQYF. CDR3 DNA sequence: TGTGCCGGGGGGGCGGAATTCACAGATACGCAGTATTTT.

This clonotype has ten or more counts. This sequence joins TRBV7-8 and TRBJ2-3; 12 positions match TRBD2. With 0 bases clipped from V and 3 bases from J, the junction kept 4 bases outside the gene matches. The germline V gene has CDR1 SGHVS and CDR2 FQNEAQ. The CDR3 spans 17 residues. This chain's CDR3 is CASSLALGTSGTDTQYF. The CDR3 coding sequence is TGTGCCAGCAGCTTAGCGCTAGGGACTAGCGGGACAGATACGCAGTATTTT.

This clonotype has a count of ten or more. The chain recombines TRBV29-1 with TRBJ1-2; 8 positions match TRBD1. The junction had 8 bases not matched to a gene; V was cut back by 4 bases and J by 7 bases. CDR3 size: 13 residues. Germline V gene data show CDR1 as SQVTM and CDR2 as ANQGSEA. Written as DNA, the CDR3 is TGCAGCGTTGTAGGGGACAGGTTTCGTGGCTACACCTTC. It codes for CSVVGDRFRGYTF.

The chain links TRBV19 to TRBJ2-2; 7 nucleotides align to TRBD1. There are 12 residues in the CDR3. With 8 bases clipped from V and 6 bases from J, the junction kept 3 bases outside the gene matches. Germline lookup yields CDR1 LNHDA and CDR2 SQIVND (reference sequence). As DNA, the CDR3 is TGTGCCAGTTACAGGGGTCCCGGGGAGCTGTTTTTT. Its protein is CASYRGPGELFF.

This clonotype came up many times. The V call is TRBV7-9, the J call TRBJ2-1; 10 nucleotides agree with TRBD2. The CDR3 extends over 15 amino acids. The V gene end was trimmed by 5 bases and the J gene end by 7 bases; junction bases not matched to a gene: 8. Looked up from germline, CDR1 is SEHNR and CDR2 is FQNEAQ (reference sequence). CDR3 bases: TGTGCCAGCAGCCCAGCGGGAGGGTTCAATAATGAGCAGTTCTTC. Its translation is CASSPAGGFNNEQFF. Variable domain in full (rest from reference TRBV7-9 and TRBJ2-1): DTGVSQNPRHKITKRGQNVTFRCDPISEHNRLYWYRQTLGQGPEFLTYFQNEAQLEKSRLLSDRFSAERPKGSFSTLEIQRTEQGDSAMYLCASSPAGGFNNEQFFGPGTRLTVL.

This clonotype has just a few counts. The chain recombines TRBV5-1 with TRBJ1-3; D gene uncertain. Deletions cut 4 bases from V and 4 bases from J, with 18 bases between. The CDR3 contains 16 residues. Germline-derived CDR1 and CDR2 are SGHRS and YFSETQ. DNA of the CDR3: TGCGCCAGCAGCCAGTTTCGAGGAAGGAGCGGAAACACCATATATTTT. The encoded protein is CASSQFRGRSGNTIYF.

This clonotype was seen only a few times. The chain carries TRBV30 and TRBJ2-6; the D is unclear. The CDR3 is 16 residues long. V dropped 2 bases and J dropped 0 bases, with 11 bases sitting between them. Germline V gives CDR1 GTSNPN, CDR2 SVGIG (reference sequence). The CDR3 here is CAWSYLPGSGANVLTF. DNA of the CDR3: TGTGCCTGGAGTTACCTCCCCGGCTCTGGGGCCAACGTCCTGACTTTC.

J is TRBJ2-2 and V is TRBV3-1, with D uncertain. From germline, CDR1 is LGHDT and CDR2 YNNKEL (reference sequence). The CDR3 length is 14 residues. Deletions cut 7 bases from V and 6 bases from J, with 15 bases between. The CDR3 here is CASNPRVGSGELFF. DNA for the CDR3: TGTGCCAGCAACCCTAGAGTGGGCTCCGGGGAGCTGTTTTTT.

Regarding this clonotype: This probably arose from a read error, given a far larger clone one base away. V is TRBV11-2 and J is TRBJ2-4; D ambiguous. CDR1 and CDR2 (germline): SGHAT, FQNNGV. The CDR3 consists of 8 residues. Written as DNA, the CDR3 is TGTGCCAGCCACTCCCGGTTCTTC. Translated, it gives CASHSRFF.

This clonotype was counted many times. The chain uses TRBV11-2 and TRBJ2-3; TRBD2 agrees at 13 bases. CDR1 and CDR2 (germline): SGHAT, FQNNGV. Trimming took 5 bases from V and 4 from J; bases not matched to a gene: 3. This CDR3 region has 15 residues. The chain's CDR3 is CASSQLAGGADTQYF. The CDR3 DNA reads as TGTGCCAGCAGCCAACTAGCGGGAGGGGCAGATACGCAGTATTTT.

Ten or more counts support this clonotype. The chain combines TRBV20-1 with TRBJ2-3; 10 bases line up with TRBD2. This CDR3 has 19 residues. After removal of 0 bases from V and 0 bases from J, the junction contained 12 bases not matched to a gene. Germline values: CDR1 DFQATT, CDR2 SNEGSKA (reference sequence). CDR3 residues: CSARDLRPGLASSTDTQYF. CDR3 nucleotides: TGCAGTGCTAGAGATCTCAGACCGGGACTAGCGTCTAGCACAGATACGCAGTATTTT.